This T cell receptor (beta chain) stems from a study of regulatory T cells in long-lasting Graves disease (dated by TCRdb to the early 2020s). The study in broad terms: Antithyroid drugs had been taken for less than 3 months by newly diagnosed Graves' disease patients. A total of roughly 35 samples underwent TCR sequencing: about 13 from persistent and approximately 20 from newly diagnosed Graves' disease patients. Peripheral blood TCR sequencing and RNA sequencing compared persistent Graves' disease patients with newly diagnosed Graves' disease patients. The study took place in China and was registered as a clinical trial. Overall study results and their limits: TRBV28, TRBJ1-2 and TRBJ2-5 were preferentially used in persistent disease, while TRBV20-1 and TRBJ2-1 were favored in newly diagnosed disease. As a limitation, the authors acknowledged that the small sample size may reduce accuracy. Compared with newly diagnosed patients, patients with persistent Graves' disease had lower TCR Shannon entropy and fewer highly expanded clones, which suggests clonal expansion. Sequencing and analysis were limited to the TCR beta chain. Persistent patients shared more public clonotypes among themselves (around 2,800) than newly diagnosed patients did (more than 850). The study examined only peripheral blood because the primary lesion, thyroid tissue, could not be accessed.

This clonotype was detected a few times. No cognate antigen has been identified for it. No much larger clone exists at a distance of one base, and base qualities are not known. The CDR3 covers 15 residues, taking in both the cysteine and the phenylalanine. Of the read, only the CDR3 DNA is kept; its 45 bases are in frame from base 1. The V end loses 4 bases and the J end loses 2 bases, and a stretch of 12 bases separates them. CDR1 and CDR2, looked up from the germline V gene, are KGHSH and LQKENI. Library prep was done by multiplex PCR. The reads were generated on an Illumina HiSeq 4000. CDR3 regions were amplified by Arm-PCR with iRepertoire HTBI primers to construct TCR beta libraries. Before sequencing, the PCR products went through gel purification. The original methods were these. Gene usage analysis of CDR3 amino acid clonotypes used the roughly 60 TRBV and around 13 TRBJ segments found across samples. COPE and FqMerger were used to merge the filtered high-quality paired reads into contigs. BLAST was used to align contigs to IMGT TRBV, TRBD and TRBJ reference genes, with CDR3 defined following IMGT. Any clonotype with a frequency above 0.1% was counted as a highly expanded clone. Shannon entropy served as the measure of repertoire diversity, while the Gini coefficient captured V-J evenness. Public clonotypes were defined as clonotypes shared by more than one individual. The public reads were run again by TCRdb, first through fastp at Q25 and then through MiXCR, and only productive beta chains were kept. All rows with the same CDR3 protein become a single entry with the most common DNA and genes. Here the V and J calls rest on TCRdb's processing, not on the authors' analysis. The sample has 400,000 to 500,000 distinct CDR3 sequences on record, roughly 15% of them singletons. About 10% of the sample is held by the ten biggest clonotypes.

This sample's time point label indicates: newly diagnosed GD, antithyroid drugs for less than 3 months. RNA was extracted from PBMCs in TRIzol for both TCR sequencing and RNA sequencing. The diagnosis of Graves' disease was made according to American Thyroid Association guidelines. Recruitment of patients was carried out at an endocrinology department in Xi'an, China. Each patient gave about 8.1 milliliters of peripheral blood, collected in an EDTA anticoagulant tube. Ficoll Paque Plus density gradient separation was used to isolate PBMCs, and no further T cell sorting was performed. RNA quality was checked with an Agilent 2100 Bioanalyzer and agarose gel, and concentration with a NanoDrop 2000. This sample was also put to use in a study of T cells in Graves' hyperthyroidism and ophthalmopathy. The second study's authors report: Stable Graves' hyperthyroidism was defined as the absence of progression to ophthalmopathy over 18 months of follow-up. Hyperthyroidism patients were newly diagnosed, had a disease duration of under 2 months, and were aged 18 to 65 years. The study excluded patients with uncontrolled infections, other autoimmune diseases, pregnancy or lactation. Clinical symptoms, serum thyroxine and TRAb, thyroid ultrasound, and orbital computed tomography formed the basis for the diagnoses. A first-round RT-PCR of the TCR CDR3 used the HTBI primer set with the Qiagen OneStep RT-PCR kit. Blood samples also contained most of the expanded thyroid clonotypes (frequency above 0.001), which suggests that blood repertoires may reflect thyroid immune responses. A model built on a 13 V-J signature distinguished ophthalmopathy from stable hyperthyroidism, reaching roughly 88% sensitivity and about 81% specificity in cross-validation and 80%/75% in testing. In validation, the model predicted progression to ophthalmopathy a median of about 6.5 months before onset, with about 71% sensitivity and about 75% specificity. A discovery cohort of about a hundred patients, fewer than 50 with Graves' ophthalmopathy and approximately 55 with stable Graves' hyperthyroidism, was used to find distinguishing TCR V-J signatures. Prospective prediction of ophthalmopathy was tested in an independent validation cohort consisting of about 19 hyperthyroidism patients and more than 15 patients who later progressed to ophthalmopathy. The approximately 98 discovery patients were randomly divided into training and test sets at a 7:3 ratio. In more than 5 Graves' hyperthyroidism patients, the study also compared T-cell repertoires from thyroid tissue with T-cell repertoires from blood. Following sampling, methimazole starting at 30 mg daily was given to hyperthyroidism patients, and high-dose intravenous methylprednisolone was given to ophthalmopathy patients. Libraries were constructed in a second round of multiplex PCR, after which size selection and purification were performed. The libraries were sequenced on an Illumina HiSeq2000 using paired-end 100 bp reads. Raw data were processed with SOAPnuke, discarding reads with adapters, uncalled bases, mean Phred below 15, or no exact constant-primer or identifier match. COPE v1.2.5 was used to merge the high-quality paired reads, and each unique nucleotide sequence was defined as a clonotype. MiTCR v1.1 was used to align clonotypes to the IMGT TRBV, TRBD and TRBJ reference segments. Only V-J combinations with frequency above 0.0001, covering 98% to 99.2% of repertoires, were analysed. The TCS score was defined as the ratio of F50 (clonal expansion) to E x V (chaos), calculated using BLOSUM62-based TCRdist between CDR3 peptides within each V-J. Welch's t-statistics and random forest reduced fewer than 550 V-J features to about 13, which were used in a naive Bayes classifier (R e1071). Sample size was not statistically predetermined, and blinding of investigators to group allocation was not performed. According to the paper, TCR Vbeta CDR3 sequencing was carried out on 135 peripheral blood samples, which came from fewer than 50 ophthalmopathy, under 85 hyperthyroidism and about 17 progressor patients.

The chain employs TRBV18 and TRBJ2-1; the D gene cannot be resolved reliably. Sequenced here: peripheral blood mononuclear cells (PBMCs), sampled at new diagnosis, from a patient treated with antithyroid drugs. The TCR sequence derives from a woman under 40 with Graves disease. Donor details come from another sample of the same person, matched by shared clones. The DNA sequence is TGTGCCAGCTCACGACGTCTCACGACCTACAATGAGCAGTTCTTC. Translated, it gives CASSRRLTTYNEQFF.